Reported below is one TCR beta chain. Its cognate antigen is unknown. This entry comes from a study of T cells in narcolepsy. Regarding the study as a whole: Blood of same and different patients, but not healthy controls, reportedly held recurring autoreactive clonotypes.

V was pared by 5 bases and J by 6 bases, with 8 bases of the junction left unmatched. This CDR3 is 14 amino acids long. CDR1 and CDR2 (germline): SGHNT, YENEEA. The assay was immunoSEQ multiplex PCR, and TCRdb's table has in-frame clones only and misses some. The table has some 33,000 clones, about 90% seen once. The sequencing input was CD45RA- memory CD4+ T cells from PBMCs. The receptor was derived from a human donor with narcolepsy. This chain uses TRBV11-3 with TRBJ2-3; 7 nucleotides agree with TRBD1. The CDR3 region is CASSPEPRGDTQYF. CDR3 sequence (DNA): TGTGCCAGCAGCCCCGAACCCAGGGGGGATACGCAGTATTTT. The full variable domain, rest sourced from reference TRBV11-3 and TRBJ2-3, is EAGVVQSPRYKIIEKKQPVAFWCNPISGHNTLYWYLQNLGQGPELLIRYENEEAVDDSQLPKDRFSAERLKGVDSTLKIQPAELGDSAVYLCASSPEPRGDTQYFGPGTRLTVL.